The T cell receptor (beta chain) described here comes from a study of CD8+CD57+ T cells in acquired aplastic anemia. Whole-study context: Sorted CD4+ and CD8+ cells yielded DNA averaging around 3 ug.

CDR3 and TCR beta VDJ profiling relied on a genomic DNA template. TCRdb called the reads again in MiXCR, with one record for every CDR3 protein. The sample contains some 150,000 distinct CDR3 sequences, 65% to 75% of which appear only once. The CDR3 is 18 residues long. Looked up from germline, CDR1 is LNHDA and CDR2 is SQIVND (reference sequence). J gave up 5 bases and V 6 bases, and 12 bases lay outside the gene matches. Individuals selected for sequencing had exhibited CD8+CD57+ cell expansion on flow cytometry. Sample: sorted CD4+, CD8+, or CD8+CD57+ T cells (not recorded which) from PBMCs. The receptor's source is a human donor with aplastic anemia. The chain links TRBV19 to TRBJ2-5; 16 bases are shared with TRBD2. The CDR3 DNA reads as TGTGCCAGTAGCCCGGGACTAGCGGGAGGGCAATCTTTGGAGACCCAGTACTTC. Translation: CASSPGLAGGQSLETQYF.